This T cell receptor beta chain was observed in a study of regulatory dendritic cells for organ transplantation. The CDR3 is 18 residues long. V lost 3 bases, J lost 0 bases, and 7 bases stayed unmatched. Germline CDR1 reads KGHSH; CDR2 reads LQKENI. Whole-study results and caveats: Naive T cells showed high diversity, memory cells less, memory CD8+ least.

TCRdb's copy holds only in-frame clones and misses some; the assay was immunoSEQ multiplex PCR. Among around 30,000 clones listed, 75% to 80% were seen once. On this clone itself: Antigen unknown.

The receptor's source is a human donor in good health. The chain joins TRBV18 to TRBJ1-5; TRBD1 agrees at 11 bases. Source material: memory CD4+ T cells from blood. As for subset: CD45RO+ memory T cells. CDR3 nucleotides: TGTGCCAGCTCACCGCCCGGGACAGGGGGTTATAGCAATCAGCCCCAGCATTTT. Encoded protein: CASSPPGTGGYSNQPQHF. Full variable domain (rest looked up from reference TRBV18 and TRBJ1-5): NAGVMQNPRHLVRRRGQEARLRCSPMKGHSHVYWYRQLPEEGLKFMVYLQKENIIDESGMPKERFSAEFPKEGPSILRIQQVVRGDSAAYFCASSPPGTGGYSNQPQHFGDGTRLSIL.